The sequence of this T cell receptor (beta chain) was determined in a study of OX40 agonist ivuxolimab in advanced cancers. Study-wide results and limits: Average numbers of expanded clones were greater in CD8+ T cells than in CD4+.

Patients with a history of autoimmune disease or on systemic immunosuppression were excluded. Data came from immunoSEQ multiplex PCR; TCRdb stores just in-frame clones and leaves some out. The sample consists of tens of thousands of clones, under 85% of them appearing once. V gave up 3 bases and J gave up 4 bases, with 12 bases separating them. The CDR3 is made up of 14 amino acids. Germline lookup yields CDR1 SGHAT and CDR2 FQNNGV. For this clone: The antigen remains unidentified.

The source of this sequence is an adult with an advanced solid tumor such as melanoma, head and neck, liver or kidney cancer. The specimen was CD4+ or CD8+ T cells sorted from blood, collected in a trial of the OX40 agonist ivuxolimab. The gene calls are TRBV11-2 and TRBJ2-5; no definite D call. Here the CDR3 DNA reads TGTGCCAGCAGCTTTCCAAAACCCCCAGAGACCCAGTACTTC. As protein: CASSFPKPPETQYF.